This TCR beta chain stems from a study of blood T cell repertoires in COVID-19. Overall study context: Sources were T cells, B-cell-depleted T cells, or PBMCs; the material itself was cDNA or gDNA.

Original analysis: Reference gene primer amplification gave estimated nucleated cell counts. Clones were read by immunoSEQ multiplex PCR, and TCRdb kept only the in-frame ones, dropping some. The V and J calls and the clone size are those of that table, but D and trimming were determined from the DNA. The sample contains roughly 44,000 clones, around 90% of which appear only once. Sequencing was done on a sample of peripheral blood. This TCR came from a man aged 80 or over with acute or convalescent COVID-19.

CDR3 region: CATSREASYEQYF. DNA for the CDR3: TGTGCCACCAGCAGAGAAGCCTCCTACGAGCAGTACTTC. V is TRBV15 and J is TRBJ2-7, with D unclear. The V end lost 0 bases, the J end lost 0 bases, and 3 bases lay between the germline ends. The germline gives CDR1 LNHNV, CDR2 YYDKDF (reference sequence). The CDR3 length is 13 residues. Filled out from reference TRBV15 and TRBJ2-7, the complete variable domain reads DAMVIQNPRYQVTQFGKPVTLSCSQTLNHNVMYWYQQKSSQAPKLLFHYYDKDFNNEADTPDNFQSRRPNTSFCFLDIRSPGLGDTAMYLCATSREASYEQYFGPGTRLTVT.